This T cell receptor beta chain was obtained from a study of siplizumab effects on memory and regulatory T cells. Clones were read by immunoSEQ multiplex PCR, and TCRdb kept only the in-frame ones, dropping some. Here the sample spans about 27,000 clones, 65% to 90% being singletons. Using a few donor pairs, the authors sequenced unstimulated naive, memory, effector memory and TEMRA subsets. In its sample, this clone was seen a few times. The receptor comes from a human donor in good health. The sequenced material came from memory CD4+ T cells sorted from blood.

In DNA form, the CDR3 reads TGTGCCAGCTCACCGAGGGCTTGGGGTTACAATGAGCAGTTCTTC. Protein product: CASSPRAWGYNEQFF. The V gene is TRBV18, the J gene TRBJ2-1; tentatively, D is TRBD2 (5 bases). V lost 3 bases and J lost 4, with 13 bases in between. CDR3 length equals 15 residues. Germline loops: CDR1 KGHSH, CDR2 LQKENI.